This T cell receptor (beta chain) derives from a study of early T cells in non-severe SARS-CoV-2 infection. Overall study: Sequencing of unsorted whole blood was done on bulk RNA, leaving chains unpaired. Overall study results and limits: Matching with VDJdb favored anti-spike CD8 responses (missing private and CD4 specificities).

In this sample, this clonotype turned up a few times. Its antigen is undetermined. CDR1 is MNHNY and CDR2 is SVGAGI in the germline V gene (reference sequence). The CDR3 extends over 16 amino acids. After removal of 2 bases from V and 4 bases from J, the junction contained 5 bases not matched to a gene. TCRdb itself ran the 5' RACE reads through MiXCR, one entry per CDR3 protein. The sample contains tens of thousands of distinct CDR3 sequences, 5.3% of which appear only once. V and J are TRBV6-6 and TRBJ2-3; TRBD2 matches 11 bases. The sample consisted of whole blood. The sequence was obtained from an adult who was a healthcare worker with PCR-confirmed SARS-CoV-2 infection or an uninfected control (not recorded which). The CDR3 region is CASSYRTSGPSDTQYF. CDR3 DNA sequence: TGTGCCAGCAGTTACAGGACTAGCGGGCCGTCAGATACGCAGTATTTT.